Listed below are T cell receptor beta chains from one sample, sequenced in a study of T cell changes during pregnancy in multiple sclerosis. TCRdb keeps only in-frame clones here, not all; method: immunoSEQ multiplex PCR. The table has around 44,000 clones, roughly 92% seen once; the top ten hold 1.3%. Sequencing was done on a sample of peripheral blood. The receptors were sampled from a female donor with multiple sclerosis, enrolled in a pregnancy study. The CDR3 runs from the conserved cysteine through the conserved F or W. The order of the fields is J gene, V gene, CDR3 protein.

TRBJ2-6	TRBV19	CASSITRQAGANVLTF
TRBJ2-1	TRBV5-6	CASSLLLAGAHNEQFF
TRBJ1-2	TRBV14	CASSFTGTGYGYTF
TRBJ1-5	TRBV18	CASSRGGVSNQPQHF
TRBJ2-7	TRBV27	CASSLIDRGHEQYF
TRBJ2-1	TRBV19	CASSIISGVNEQFF
TRBJ2-2	TRBV9	CASSVVGTGELFF
TRBJ2-7	TRBV11-2	CASSLAQAYEQYF
TRBJ2-3	TRBV29-1	CSVDPTRATDTQYF
TRBJ2-5	TRBV29-1	CSVEVYGGQETQYF
TRBJ2-1	TRBV6-5	CASSTPSGSYNEQFF
TRBJ1-1	TRBV30	CAWSRQGGTEAFF
TRBJ1-5	TRBV19	CASSDTGFNQPQHF
TRBJ1-1	TRBV28	CASSLSLINTEAFF
TRBJ2-5	TRBV7-7	CASSPGVGGQETQYF
TRBJ2-1	TRBV27	CASSLSGRAPYNEQFF
TRBJ2-3	TRBV27	CASSLIAWASTDTQYF
TRBJ1-2	TRBV19	CASNTIDREYGYTF
TRBJ1-1	TRBV6-5	CASSYTGHANTEAFF
TRBJ2-3	TRBV5-6	CASSLGLAGSTDTQYF
TRBJ2-3	TRBV7-6	CASSSGGRAYTDTQYF
TRBJ2-1	TRBV19	CASSTPGLAGAYNEQFF
TRBJ2-7	TRBV2	CASSSSGRLSSYEQYF
TRBJ1-5	TRBV19	CASRLGQGGQPQHF
TRBJ1-3	TRBV7-6	CASSSGQISGNTIYF
TRBJ1-2	TRBV19	CASSPWVGPTRYNGYTF
TRBJ2-1	TRBV2	CASRFIEVDNEQFF
TRBJ2-5	TRBV18	CASSPALAQETQYF
TRBJ2-3	TRBV27	CASSLRTQGADTQYF
TRBJ2-1	TRBV19	CASSIKGYAYNEQFF
TRBJ2-5	TRBV7-7	CATKQGNEETQYF
TRBJ2-7	TRBV6-5	CASSTREGSYEQYF
TRBJ2-6	TRBV5-1	CASSSPGAKTSGANVLTF
TRBJ1-1	TRBV5-1	CASRPPLGRGEAFF
TRBJ1-4	TRBV4-1	CASSQRTLPNEKLFF
TRBJ1-2	TRBV6-5	CASSYTRDAGYTF
TRBJ1-2	TRBV10-3	CAISEIANPNYGYTF
TRBJ2-7	TRBV9	CASSVDGGMFYEQYF
TRBJ2-7	TRBV28	CASRSGGGLAESYEQYF
TRBJ2-1	TRBV5-4	CASSLGGLADNEQFF
TRBJ2-7	TRBV10-2	CASRRDNYEQYF
TRBJ1-4	TRBV18	CASSPRDLDEKLFF
TRBJ2-5	TRBV28	CASSTTSRETQYF
TRBJ1-2	TRBV6-5	CASSYSEGIYGYTF
TRBJ1-1	TRBV30	CASTNTGEEAFF